This entry lists 15 T cell receptor beta chains sequenced from one sample in a study of blood T cell repertoires in COVID-19. This table comes from immunoSEQ multiplex PCR, and its TCRdb copy is limited to in-frame clones, with some not included. The table has fewer than 250,000 clones, more than 75% seen once. Sequencing used peripheral blood. The receptors were sampled from a human donor in a cohort sampled during active COVID-19.

As regards this clone: Relative to the germline gene, one junction end is altered; a read error may explain this. This rearrangement joins TRBV27 to TRBJ2-4, with D hard to call. In germline, CDR1 is MNHEY, CDR2 SMNVEV (reference sequence). The CDR3 runs to 15 residues. CDR3 sequence: CVSQVLYLAKNIQYF. CDR3 DNA: TGTGTCAGCCAGGTCCTCTACTTAGCCAAAAACATTCAGTACTTC.

The J gene is TRBJ1-2, the V gene TRBV6-6, with TRBD1 as a possible D gene (5 bases). Germline-derived CDR1 and CDR2 are MNHNY and SVGAGI (reference sequence). V was trimmed by 6 bases and J by 4 bases, leaving 12 bases between them. The CDR3 has 13 amino acids. This CDR3 reads CASRGGVGYGYTF. The CDR3 DNA reads TGTGCCAGCAGGGGGGGTGTAGGCTATGGCTACACCTTC.

The chain couples TRBV13 to TRBJ2-7; D uncertain. Germline V gives CDR1 PRHDT, CDR2 FYEKMQ (reference sequence). The CDR3 length is 12 residues. Deletions cut 6 bases from V and 3 bases from J, with 9 bases between. In nucleotides, the CDR3 is TGTGCCAGCAGTCCCCTCGGCTACGAGCAGTACTTC. It yields the protein CASSPLGYEQYF.

This clone was counted only a few times. The chain recombines TRBV30 with TRBJ1-2; TRBD1 matches at 7 bases. The CDR3 consists of 14 residues. V trimming: 2 bases; J trimming: 5 bases; junction bases outside the gene matches: 8. Germline V gene lookup returns CDR1 GTSNPN and CDR2 SVGIG (reference sequence). The CDR3 nucleotides read TGTGCCTGGAGTAGGGGGACAGTACTATATGGCTACACCTTC. Translation gives CAWSRGTVLYGYTF. The whole variable domain, remainder taken from reference TRBV30 and TRBJ1-2, is SQTIHQWPATLVQPVGSPLSLECTVEGTSNPNLYWYRQAAGRGLQLLFYSVGIGQISSEVPQNLSASRPQDRQFILSSKKLLLSDSGFYLCAWSRGTVLYGYTFGSGTRLTVV.

In its sample, this clone was seen once. The gene calls are TRBV28 and TRBJ2-7, with D maybe TRBD2 (6 bases). The V gene lost 7 bases and the J gene lost 3 bases, with 7 bases spanning the gap. The germline V gene encodes CDR1 MDHEN and CDR2 SYDVKM. The CDR3 loop spans 11 amino acids. CDR3 nucleotides: TGTGCCAGCACCGGGGGCTACGAGCAGTACTTC. Amino acid sequence: CASTGGYEQYF.

V gene TRBV9 combines with J gene TRBJ2-1; 7 bases align to TRBD2. Looked up from germline, CDR1 is SGDLS and CDR2 is YYNGEE. The CDR3 spans 14 residues. V lost 2 bases to trimming and J lost 4 bases; unmatched junction nucleotides: 3. CDR3 bases: TGTGCCAGCAGCGTCGCGGGGGATTACAATGAGCAGTTCTTC. Its protein is CASSVAGDYNEQFF.

The genes are TRBV21-1 and TRBJ2-7; TRBD1, the table's D call, lacks a check against the DNA. TRBV21-1 is noted as a pseudogene. The CDR3 contains 17 residues. CDR3 DNA sequence: TGTGCCAGCAGCAAACCCCGGGACAGGGGGCTGGAGACAGAGCAGTACTTC. It yields the protein CASSKPRDRGLETEQYF.

The chain links TRBV4-1 to TRBJ1-1; 8 nucleotides align to TRBD1. CDR3 length equals 15 residues. Germline V gene data show CDR1 as MGHRA and CDR2 as YSYEKL. The V segment lost 2 bases and the J segment 6 bases; nucleotides outside the gene matches: 8. CDR3 DNA sequence: TGCGCCAGCAGCCAACCCCGACAGGGGTCGGCTGAAGCTTTCTTT. Its translation: CASSQPRQGSAEAFF.

The chain is built from TRBV7-2 and TRBJ2-7, with 8 bases aligning to TRBD2. CDR3 size: 16 residues. The V gene's germline CDR1 is SGHTA and CDR2 FQGNSA. The ends lost 5 bases at V and 2 bases at J; junction bases unmatched: 11. The CDR3 reads CASSRATSGRPYEQYF. CDR3 DNA: TGTGCCAGCAGCCGCGCCACTAGCGGACGACCCTACGAGCAGTACTTC.

V is TRBV5-1 and J is TRBJ1-1; the match to TRBD1 covers 7 bases. CDR3 length: 15 amino acids. The trim removed 0 bases at V and 6 bases at J, leaving 8 bases unmatched. Per germline, CDR1 SGHRS and CDR2 YFSETQ. This CDR3 is CASSLAGQASAEAFF. In nucleotides, the CDR3 is TGCGCCAGCAGCTTGGCCGGACAGGCCAGCGCTGAAGCTTTCTTT.

The rearrangement joins TRBV7-8 to TRBJ2-1; 9 bases are a match to TRBD2. The V and J ends lost 5 bases and 7 bases, in that order; junction bases with no gene match: 6. Germline CDR1 SGHVS, CDR2 FQNEAQ. This CDR3 has 14 amino acids. The CDR3 reads CASSPRAGGNEQFF. CDR3 in DNA: TGTGCCAGCAGCCCCCGGGCGGGAGGGAATGAGCAGTTCTTC. The full variable domain, completed using reference TRBV7-8 and TRBJ2-1, is GAGVSQSPRYKVAKRGQDVALRCDPISGHVSLFWYQQALGQGPEFLTYFQNEAQLDKSGLPSDRFFAERPEGSVSTLKIQRTQQEDSAVYLCASSPRAGGNEQFFGPGTRLTVL.

V is TRBV7-9 and J is TRBJ2-1; tentatively, D is TRBD1 or TRBD2 (5 bases each). The CDR3 has 16 amino acids. Trimming shortened V by 5 bases and J by 2 bases, and 16 bases separated the two germline ends. The germline V gene has CDR1 SEHNR and CDR2 FQNEAQ (reference sequence). The CDR3 sequence is CASSRDGSPAYNEQFF. The CDR3 bases are TGTGCCAGCAGCAGGGACGGTTCCCCGGCCTACAATGAGCAGTTCTTC.

The CDR3 DNA is TGTGCCAGCTCACCACCGCGGTCGGGGGGAGGGTCAGATACGCAGTATTTT. Translating gives CASSPPRSGGGSDTQYF. The chain links TRBV18 to TRBJ2-3; TRBD2 agrees at 7 bases. Germline loops: CDR1 KGHSH, CDR2 LQKENI. There are 17 residues in the CDR3. V lost 0 bases to trimming and J lost 4 bases; unmatched junction nucleotides: 10.

V and J are TRBV7-2 and TRBJ2-5; 13 bases agree with TRBD2. CDR3 length: 16 residues. V dropped 5 bases and J dropped 2; count of bases not matched to a gene: 5. Germline loops: CDR1 SGHTA, CDR2 FQGNSA. As DNA, the CDR3 is TGTGCCAGCAGCCCCCGGACTAGCGGGGGACAAGAGACCCAGTACTTC. Its translation: CASSPRTSGGQETQYF.

The rearrangement links TRBV10-3 to TRBJ2-2; TRBD2 matches 10 bases. In germline, CDR1 is ENHRY, CDR2 SYGVKD. The length of the CDR3 is 17 residues. V trimming: 3 bases; J trimming: 6 bases; junction bases outside the gene matches: 10. CDR3 in DNA: TGTGCCATCAGTGAAACAATAGCGGGGGGTCGTTCCGGGGAGCTGTTTTTT. It codes for CAISETIAGGRSGELFF.